These 4 T cell receptor beta chains were sequenced from one sample in a study of response to subunit inactivated influenza vaccine (dated by TCRdb to between 2017 and 2018). The library was prepared using RT-PCR. Instrument on record: Illumina HiSeq 2500. The public reads were reprocessed in TCRdb via fastp at Q25 and MiXCR, keeping in-frame beta chains. Every distinct CDR3 protein forms one entry, paired with its most common genes and DNA. The sample includes 590,000 or so distinct CDR3 sequences, with 14% observed a single time. Together, the top ten hold 6.5% to 8% of the sample. The sequencing here drew on PBMCs from blood, taken roughly 2 weeks before vaccination. The receptors stem from a man aged 45-60 years who received an inactivated influenza vaccine. Donor details come from another sample of the same person, matched by shared clones.

The V and J genes are TRBV6-2 or TRBV6-3 and TRBJ2-2, with 7 bases identical to TRBD2. CDR1 and CDR2 (germline): MNHEY, SVGEGT. The CDR3 runs to 14 residues. The ends lost 7 bases at V and 1 base at J; junction bases unmatched: 3. CDR3 bases: TGTGCCAGCATAGCGGGCTTGAACACCGGGGAGCTGTTTTTT. Its protein product is CASIAGLNTGELFF.

The V gene is TRBV29-1, the J gene TRBJ2-4; 8 nucleotides line up with TRBD2. The CDR3 extends over 13 amino acids. CDR1 is SQVTM, CDR2 ANQGSEA, per germline. The J segment lost 0 bases and the V segment lost 8 bases, leaving 3 bases of the junction unmatched. The CDR3 sequence: CSYLAGAKNIQYF. CDR3 coding DNA: TGCAGCTACCTAGCGGGAGCCAAAAACATTCAGTACTTC. Combining the CDR3 with reference TRBV29-1 and TRBJ2-4 gives the whole variable domain SAVISQKPSRDICQRGTSLTIQCQVDSQVTMMFWYRQQPGQSLTLIATANQGSEATYESGFVIDKFPISRPNLTFSTLTVSNMSPEDSSIYLCSYLAGAKNIQYFGAGTRLSVL.

The chain is built from TRBV6-1 and TRBJ1-2, with D perhaps matching TRBD1 (6 bases). The germline V and J ends were trimmed by 6 bases and 2 bases, with 10 bases remaining between them. There are 13 residues in the CDR3. From germline, CDR1 is MNHNS and CDR2 SASEGT. CDR3 region: CASRQGRNYGYTF. In nucleotides, the CDR3 is TGTGCCAGCAGACAGGGACGCAACTATGGCTACACCTTC.

The rearrangement uses TRBV29-1 and TRBJ2-7, with TRBD2 matching 9 bases. The CDR3 sequence is 12 residues long. V shed 5 bases, J shed 2 bases, and the junction held 1 base outside the gene matches. In germline, CDR1 is SQVTM, CDR2 ANQGSEA. The CDR3 nucleotides are TGCAGCGTTAGCGGGAGGACCTACGAGCAGTACTTC. Translating it yields CSVSGRTYEQYF.